The source of this T cell receptor (beta chain) is a study of blood T cell repertoires in COVID-19. At the level of the study: In each case, the material was cDNA or gDNA derived from T cells, B-cell-depleted T cells, or PBMCs.

Source study methods: Amplified reference gene primers provided the basis for estimating nucleated cell counts. Assay: immunoSEQ multiplex PCR; the TCRdb copy retains only in-frame clones and omits some. That table furnishes V, J and clone size, whereas the DNA furnished D and trimming. This table holds about 480,000 clones, more than 75% found once. The CDR3 has 14 amino acids. From germline, CDR1 is LNHDA and CDR2 SQIVND (reference sequence). The V segment lost 3 bases and the J segment 7 bases; nucleotides outside the gene matches: 5. Researchers sorted participants into cohorts using their self-reported clinical history.

This TCR was recovered from a woman between 40 and 50 years old who had recovered from COVID-19. The chain carries TRBV19 and TRBJ1-4; 7 bases are a match to TRBD1. The sequencing sample was made of PBMCs or T cells enriched from blood (not recorded which). The CDR3 DNA is TGTGCCAGTAGTATTCAGGGACAGAGTGAAAAACTGTTTTTT. It codes for CASSIQGQSEKLFF.